This passage covers 7 T cell receptor beta chains from one sample sequenced in a study of early T cells in non-severe SARS-CoV-2 infection. TCRdb re-derived calls from the 5' RACE reads in MiXCR, one entry per CDR3 protein. The top ten hold 8% to 11% of the sample, which has roughly 51,000 distinct CDR3 sequences, about 8% seen once. Here the sequenced sample was whole blood, taken at baseline. The source of these receptors is an adult who was a healthcare worker with PCR-confirmed SARS-CoV-2 infection or an uninfected control (not recorded which).

By its share, this clonotype is medium-sized (0.01 to 0.1%). The chain has TRBV19 and TRBJ1-5; D remains ambiguous. V was pared by 6 bases and J by 4 bases, with 19 bases between. The CDR3 contains 16 residues. Germline CDR1 LNHDA, CDR2 SQIVND (reference sequence). The CDR3 DNA reads as TGTGCCAGTAGCAGCCCCCCGGGAATAGAAAATCAGCCCCAGCATTTT. This encodes CASSSPPGIENQPQHF.

This clonotype has just a few counts. The CDR3 is CASSRDSTDTQYF. CDR3 nucleotide sequence: TGTGCCAGCAGCCGTGATTCAACAGATACGCAGTATTTT. V and J are TRBV28 and TRBJ2-3; D remains unclear. Looked up from germline, CDR1 is MDHEN and CDR2 is SYDVKM. V lost 6 bases to trimming and J lost 3 bases, with 10 bases between them. CDR3 length equals 13 residues. The whole variable domain, filled in from reference TRBV28 and TRBJ2-3, reads DVKVTQSSRYLVKRTGEKVFLECVQDMDHENMFWYRQDPGLGLRLIYFSYDVKMKEKGDIPEGYSVSREKKERFSLILESASTNQTSMYLCASSRDSTDTQYFGPGTRLTVL.

There are a few counts of this clonotype. The V and J genes are TRBV6-5 and TRBJ2-6, with D unclear. The CDR3 is 13 residues long. CDR1 is MNHEY and CDR2 is SVGAGI in the germline V gene. The V end was cut by 4 bases, the J end by 4 bases, with 5 bases between. CDR3 DNA: TGTGCCAGCAGTTCCGGGGGGGCCAACGTCCTGACTTTC. It translates to CASSSGGANVLTF.

This clonotype showed up just a few times. The CDR3 sequence is CASGLNRGTEAFF. The CDR3 bases are TGTGCCAGCGGGCTGAACAGGGGCACTGAAGCTTTCTTT. The chain couples TRBV28 to TRBJ1-1; 7 nucleotides line up with TRBD1. The CDR3 sequence is 13 residues long. V dropped 8 bases and J dropped 4; count of bases not matched to a gene: 7. The V gene's germline CDR1 is MDHEN and CDR2 SYDVKM. The whole variable domain, filled in from reference TRBV28 and TRBJ1-1, reads DVKVTQSSRYLVKRTGEKVFLECVQDMDHENMFWYRQDPGLGLRLIYFSYDVKMKEKGDIPEGYSVSREKKERFSLILESASTNQTSMYLCASGLNRGTEAFFGQGTRLTVV.

This chain links TRBV5-5 with TRBJ2-7; D gene uncertain. Germline V gene lookup returns CDR1 SGHKS and CDR2 YYEKEE (reference sequence). V shed 3 bases and J shed 6 bases, with 10 bases lying between them. The CDR3 has 12 residues. CDR3 sequence (DNA): TGTGCCAGCAGCTACCACGAGGTCGAGCAGTACTTC. This translates into CASSYHEVEQYF.

This clonotype has just a few counts. CDR3 protein: CASSPGVSIADTQYF. The DNA for the CDR3 is TGTGCCAGCAGCCCCGGAGTCTCGATCGCAGATACGCAGTATTTT. The chain is built from TRBV7-3 and TRBJ2-3; D not certain. Trimming stripped 5 bases from V and 4 bases from J, with 16 bases between. Germline-derived CDR1 and CDR2 are SGHTA and FQGTGA. This CDR3 comprises 15 residues.

The chain carries TRBV6-4 and TRBJ2-1, with 7 bases that match TRBD2. J lost 3 bases, V lost 2 bases, and 7 bases had no gene match. Germline-derived CDR1 and CDR2 are MRHNA and SNTAGT. The CDR3 contains 16 residues. The CDR3 nucleotides are TGTGCCAGCAGTGACGGAACTAGCGCAAACTACAATGAGCAGTTCTTC. Translation gives CASSDGTSANYNEQFF.